Here is one T cell receptor beta chain with its context. Trimming stripped 3 bases from V and 3 bases from J, with 17 bases between. The V gene's germline CDR1 is GTSNPN and CDR2 SVGIG (reference sequence). The CDR3 runs 15 residues. The sample originates from a study of OX40 agonist ivuxolimab in advanced cancers. The assay was immunoSEQ multiplex PCR, and TCRdb's table has in-frame clones only and misses some. Found here are more than 85,000 clones, less than 95% of them singletons; the top ten hold about 1.6%. The chain links TRBV30 to TRBJ1-2, with D unclear. The sequence was obtained from an adult with an advanced solid tumor such as melanoma, head and neck, liver or kidney cancer. The sequencing used CD4+ or CD8+ T cells sorted from blood, collected in a trial of the OX40 agonist ivuxolimab. The CDR3 sequence is CAWRAGPTSYYGYTF. CDR3 coding DNA: TGTGCCTGGAGAGCTGGGCCGACGTCTTACTATGGCTACACCTTC.